These T cell receptor beta chains were read from a single sample in a study of cytomegalovirus exposure and HLA in healthy donors. TCRdb's copy holds only in-frame clones and misses some; the assay was immunoSEQ multiplex PCR. The sample shows about 150,000 clones, approximately 79% of them seen only once. The specimen sequenced was PBMCs. The source is a man in his forties or fifties in good health and CMV-seropositive. The CDR3 runs from the conserved cysteine through the conserved F or W. The D gene is left open where the match is weak. The size entry is marked missing in some rows and otherwise reads once, few, many or a size class.

v_call	j_call	d_call	clone_size	cdr3_aa	cdr3_nt
TRBV19	TRBJ1-1	-	-	CASHMTGNTEAFF	TGTGCCAGCCATATGACAGGGAACACTGAAGCTTTCTTT
TRBV5-1	TRBJ1-1	-	-	CASSLGPGTEAFF	TGCGCCAGCAGCTTGGGTCCAGGCACTGAAGCTTTCTTT
TRBV2	TRBJ2-1	TRBD1	-	CASSVGTEEQFF	TGTGCCAGCAGTGTAGGGACAGAGGAGCAGTTCTTC
TRBV10-3	TRBJ2-7	TRBD1	-	CAISPGQGDYEQYF	TGTGCCATCAGCCCGGGACAGGGAGACTACGAGCAGTACTTC
TRBV10-3	TRBJ1-1	TRBD1	-	CAISEAGTVKPEAFF	TGTGCCATCAGTGAAGCCGGGACAGTTAAACCTGAAGCTTTCTTT
TRBV5-4	TRBJ2-7	TRBD1	once	CASSYGQGYYEQYF	TGTGCCAGCAGCTACGGACAGGGATACTACGAGCAGTACTTC
TRBV2	TRBJ1-4	TRBD1	few	CASSDRGPNEKLFF	TGTGCCAGCAGCGACAGGGGGCCTAATGAAAAACTGTTTTTT
TRBV27	TRBJ2-7	TRBD2	-	CASSLSPPRGGRYEQYF	TGTGCCAGCAGTTTATCACCGCCGAGGGGCGGGAGATACGAGCAGTACTTC
TRBV29-1	TRBJ1-3	TRBD1	once	CSVEGDREDTIYF	TGCAGCGTTGAAGGGGACAGGGAAGACACCATATATTTT
TRBV28	TRBJ1-3	-	once	CASSTQVPTAGNTIYF	TGTGCCAGCAGTACACAGGTCCCCACGGCGGGAAACACCATATATTTT
TRBV4-1	TRBJ2-1	TRBD2	-	CASSRLAGGSYNEQFF	TGCGCCAGCAGCCGACTAGCGGGAGGCTCCTACAATGAGCAGTTCTTC
TRBV5-1	TRBJ2-3	-	-	CASSSAFLGSSTDTQYF	TGCGCCAGCAGCTCCGCCTTTCTAGGCTCTAGCACAGATACGCAGTATTTT
TRBV5-3	TRBJ2-1	TRBD2	few	CARKKRWGEREASYNEQFF	TGTGCCAGAAAAAAAAGGTGGGGCGAGCGGGAGGCTTCCTACAATGAGCAGTTCTTC
TRBV6-5	TRBJ2-1	-	once	CASSYSVGEAGNEQFF	TGTGCCAGCAGTTACTCCGTTGGGGAGGCGGGCAATGAGCAGTTCTTC
TRBV7-2	TRBJ2-1	TRBD1	-	CASSLARGPYNEQFF	TGTGCCAGCAGCTTAGCAAGGGGGCCCTACAATGAGCAGTTCTTC
TRBV7-9	TRBJ2-1	-	-	CASSLATANEQFF	TGTGCCAGCAGCTTAGCGACTGCCAACGAGCAGTTCTTC
TRBV7-8	TRBJ2-7	-	-	CASSLALLSTGKGPYEQYF	TGTGCCAGCAGCTTAGCGTTACTCAGCACAGGAAAAGGTCCCTACGAGCAGTACTTC
TRBV5-4	TRBJ2-2	TRBD2	-	CASSLGTSRETGELFF	TGTGCCAGCAGCTTGGGGACTAGCCGAGAGACCGGGGAGCTGTTTTTT
TRBV30	TRBJ2-7	-	-	CAWSLQYEQYF	TGTGCCTGGAGCCTACAGTACGAGCAGTACTTC
TRBV5-1	TRBJ1-1	-	-	CASSLGSVSTEAFF	TGCGCCAGCAGCTTGGGTAGTGTATCCACTGAAGCTTTCTTT
TRBV9	TRBJ2-2	TRBD2	-	CASSVAGTSNTGELFF	TGTGCCAGCAGCGTCGCCGGGACTAGTAACACCGGGGAGCTGTTTTTT
TRBV5-6	TRBJ1-4	-	-	CASSLRWDTREKLFF	TGTGCCAGCAGCCTTCGATGGGACACTAGAGAAAAACTGTTTTTT
TRBV6-1	TRBJ2-7	TRBD1	-	CASGQTGDPSYEQYF	TGTGCCAGCGGGCAGACAGGGGACCCTTCCTACGAGCAGTACTTC
TRBV15	TRBJ2-7	TRBD1	-	CATSRDPTGQGGEQYF	TGTGCCACCAGCAGAGATCCAACGGGACAGGGGGGCGAGCAGTACTTC
TRBV6-1	TRBJ1-1	-	-	CASSEERQTEAFF	TGTGCCAGCAGTGAGGAGCGTCAGACTGAAGCTTTCTTT
TRBV18	TRBJ1-4	-	-	CASSTIRQAVRVKLFF	TGTGCCAGCTCAACTATTAGACAGGCCGTCCGAGTAAAACTGTTTTTT
TRBV5-8	TRBJ2-3	TRBD2	-	CASSLVPSGRTSDTQYF	TGTGCCAGCAGCTTGGTCCCTAGCGGGAGGACCTCAGATACGCAGTATTTT
TRBV7-9	TRBJ2-1	TRBD2	once	CASSPSGSSYNEQFF	TGTGCCAGCAGCCCCAGCGGGAGCTCCTACAATGAGCAGTTCTTC
TRBV10-3	TRBJ2-3	TRBD1	-	CAISESGQVTDTQYF	TGTGCCATCAGTGAGTCGGGACAGGTCACAGATACGCAGTATTTT
TRBV30	TRBJ2-7	TRBD2	-	CAWSVGGEQYF	TGTGCCTGGAGTGTGGGGGGGGAGCAGTACTTC
TRBV6-5	TRBJ2-6	TRBD2	once	CASMAAGDGANVLTF	TGTGCCAGCATGGCTGCGGGGGATGGGGCCAACGTCCTGACTTTC
TRBV4-3	TRBJ2-5	-	-	CASSQVPSAGTQYF	TGCGCCAGCAGCCAAGTCCCCAGCGCTGGGACCCAGTACTTC
TRBV30	TRBJ2-7	TRBD1	once	CAWSDDRGYAYEQYF	TGTGCCTGGAGTGACGACAGGGGTTACGCCTACGAGCAGTACTTC
TRBV27	TRBJ2-7	TRBD2	-	CASSQTSGSAYEQYF	TGTGCCAGCAGTCAGACTAGCGGGAGTGCGTACGAGCAGTACTTC
TRBV5-7	TRBJ2-2	TRBD2	-	CASSLYGGRATGELFF	TGTGCCAGCAGCTTGTACGGCGGGAGGGCCACCGGGGAGCTGTTTTTT
TRBV6-4	TRBJ2-1	-	-	CASPITSSYNEQFF	TGTGCCAGTCCTATAACCTCATCCTACAATGAGCAGTTCTTC
TRBV6-1	TRBJ1-6	-	-	CASSNTRNNSPLHF	TGTGCCAGCAGTAATACACGAAATAATTCACCCCTCCACTTT
TRBV2	TRBJ2-5	-	-	CASSDEPPEIQYF	TGTGCCAGCAGTGACGAACCCCCGGAGATCCAGTACTTC
TRBV5-4	TRBJ2-5	TRBD2	-	CASADTLAIQETQYF	TGTGCCAGCGCGGATACACTAGCGATCCAAGAGACCCAGTACTTC
TRBV11-2	TRBJ2-5	-	-	CASSLAVETQYF	TGTGCCAGCAGCTTAGCGGTGGAGACCCAGTACTTC
TRBV10-3	TRBJ2-5	-	-	CAISNRDQETQYF	TGTGCCATCAGTAACAGGGACCAAGAGACCCAGTACTTC
TRBV9	TRBJ2-1	TRBD2	-	CASSPRTSGSNEQFF	TGTGCCAGCAGCCCACGGACTAGCGGGAGCAATGAGCAGTTCTTC
TRBV2	TRBJ1-1	-	-	CASSGDMNTEAFF	TGTGCCAGCAGTGGAGACATGAACACTGAAGCTTTCTTT
TRBV29-1	TRBJ2-7	-	-	CSVRLDSYEQYF	TGCAGCGTTCGACTTGACTCCTACGAGCAGTACTTC
TRBV2	TRBJ1-1	-	-	CASSLVRQNTEAFF	TGTGCCAGCAGTCTCGTCAGGCAGAACACTGAAGCTTTCTTT
TRBV28	TRBJ2-7	TRBD1	-	CASSPAGTGGSYEQYF	TGTGCCAGCAGTCCAGCAGGGACAGGGGGATCCTACGAGCAGTACTTC
TRBV30	TRBJ1-6	-	once	CAWSVGARDSPLHF	TGTGCCTGGAGCGTGGGGGCACGGGATTCACCCCTCCACTTT
TRBV9	TRBJ2-7	-	-	CASSPQSQAAYEQYF	TGTGCCAGCAGCCCCCAGTCGCAGGCCGCCTACGAGCAGTACTTC
TRBV11-2	TRBJ2-2	-	once	CASSFLRGPTNTGELFF	TGTGCCAGCAGCTTCTTACGAGGCCCAACGAACACCGGGGAGCTGTTTTTT
TRBV9	TRBJ2-1	-	-	CASSVGVGIPDEQFF	TGTGCCAGCAGCGTAGGAGTCGGGATCCCAGATGAGCAGTTCTTC
TRBV19	TRBJ2-7	TRBD1	once	CASTRDRSSYEQYF	TGTGCCAGTACCCGGGACAGGAGCTCCTACGAGCAGTACTTC
TRBV18	TRBJ2-7	-	once	CASSPPGIAQVSEQYF	TGTGCCAGCTCACCACCGGGCATTGCCCAAGTGTCCGAGCAGTACTTC
TRBV29-1	TRBJ2-5	-	-	CSVEFGGQETQYF	TGCAGCGTTGAATTTGGAGGCCAAGAGACCCAGTACTTC
TRBV7-3	TRBJ1-6	-	once	CASSLGGEGSPLHF	TGTGCCAGCAGCTTAGGGGGCGAGGGATCACCCCTCCACTTT